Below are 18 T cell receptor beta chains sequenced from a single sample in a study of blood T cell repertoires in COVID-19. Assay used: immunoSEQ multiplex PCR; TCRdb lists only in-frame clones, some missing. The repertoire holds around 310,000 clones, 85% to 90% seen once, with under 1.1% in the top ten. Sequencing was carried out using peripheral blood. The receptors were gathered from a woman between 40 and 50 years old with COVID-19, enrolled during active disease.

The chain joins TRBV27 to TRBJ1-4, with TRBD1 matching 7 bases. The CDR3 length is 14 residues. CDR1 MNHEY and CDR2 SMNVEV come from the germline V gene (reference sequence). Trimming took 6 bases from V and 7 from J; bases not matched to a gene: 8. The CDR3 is CASSPTGVFEKLFF. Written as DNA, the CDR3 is TGTGCCAGCAGCCCCACAGGGGTATTTGAAAAACTGTTTTTT.

The CDR3 DNA sequence: TGTGCCAGCACCTTTAGAGCCCCCAAAGAAGCTTTCTTT. Its protein is CASTFRAPKEAFF. The chain combines TRBV7-2 with TRBJ1-1; no firm D call. Trimming removed 7 bases from V and 8 bases from J, with 17 bases in between. This CDR3 spans 13 amino acids. Germline assignment: CDR1 SGHTA and CDR2 FQGNSA.

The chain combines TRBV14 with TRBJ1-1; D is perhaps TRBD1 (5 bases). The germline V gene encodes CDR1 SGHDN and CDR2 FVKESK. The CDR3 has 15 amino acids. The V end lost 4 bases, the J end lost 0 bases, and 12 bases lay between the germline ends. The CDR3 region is CASSLQAPMNTEAFF. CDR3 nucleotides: TGTGCCAGCAGCCTACAGGCCCCCATGAACACTGAAGCTTTCTTT.

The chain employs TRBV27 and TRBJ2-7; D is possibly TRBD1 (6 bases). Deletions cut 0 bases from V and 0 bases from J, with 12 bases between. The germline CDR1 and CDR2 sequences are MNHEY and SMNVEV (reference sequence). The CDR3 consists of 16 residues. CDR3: CASSLSAGTSSYEQYF. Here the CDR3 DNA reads TGTGCCAGCAGTTTATCTGCAGGGACAAGCTCCTACGAGCAGTACTTC.

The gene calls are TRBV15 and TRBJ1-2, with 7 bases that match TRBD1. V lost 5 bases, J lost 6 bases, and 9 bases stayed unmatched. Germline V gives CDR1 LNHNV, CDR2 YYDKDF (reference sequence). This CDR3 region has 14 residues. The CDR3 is CATSVRQGEHGYTF. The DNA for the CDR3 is TGTGCCACCAGCGTACGACAGGGTGAGCATGGCTACACCTTC.

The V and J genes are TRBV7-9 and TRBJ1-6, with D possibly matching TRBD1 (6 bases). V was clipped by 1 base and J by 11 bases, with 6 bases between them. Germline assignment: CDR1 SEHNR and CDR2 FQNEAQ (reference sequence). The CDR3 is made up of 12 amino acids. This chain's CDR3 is CASSLGDTPLHF. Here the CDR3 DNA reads TGTGCCAGCAGCTTAGGGGACACACCCCTCCACTTT. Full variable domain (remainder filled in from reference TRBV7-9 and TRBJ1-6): DTGVSQNPRHKITKRGQNVTFRCDPISEHNRLYWYRQTLGQGPEFLTYFQNEAQLEKSRLLSDRFSAERPKGSFSTLEIQRTEQGDSAMYLCASSLGDTPLHFGNGTRLTVT.

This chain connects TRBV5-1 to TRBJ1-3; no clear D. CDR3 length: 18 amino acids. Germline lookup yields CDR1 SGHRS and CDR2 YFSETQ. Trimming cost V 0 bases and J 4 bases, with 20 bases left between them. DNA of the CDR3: TGCGCCAGCAGCTTGGATGCCGGTTCCCGACGAGCGGGAAACACCATATATTTT. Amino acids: CASSLDAGSRRAGNTIYF.

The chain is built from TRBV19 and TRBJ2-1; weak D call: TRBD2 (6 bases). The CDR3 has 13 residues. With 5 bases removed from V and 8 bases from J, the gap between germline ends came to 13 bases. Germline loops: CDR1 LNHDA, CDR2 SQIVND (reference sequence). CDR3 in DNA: TGTGCCAGTAGTTATAGGGGACTGGATGAGCAGTTCTTC. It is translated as CASSYRGLDEQFF.

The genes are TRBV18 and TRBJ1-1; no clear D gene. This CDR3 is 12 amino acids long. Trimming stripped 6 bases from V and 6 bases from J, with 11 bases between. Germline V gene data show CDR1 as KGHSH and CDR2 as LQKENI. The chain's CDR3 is CASSPDTPEAFF. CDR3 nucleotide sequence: TGTGCCAGCTCGCCAGACACCCCTGAAGCTTTCTTT.

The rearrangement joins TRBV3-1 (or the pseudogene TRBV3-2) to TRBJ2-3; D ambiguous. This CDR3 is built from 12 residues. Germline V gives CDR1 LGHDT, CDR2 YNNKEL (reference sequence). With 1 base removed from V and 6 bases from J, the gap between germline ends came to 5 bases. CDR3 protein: CASSQVPDTQYF. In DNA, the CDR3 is TGTGCCAGCAGCCAAGTTCCGGATACGCAGTATTTT.

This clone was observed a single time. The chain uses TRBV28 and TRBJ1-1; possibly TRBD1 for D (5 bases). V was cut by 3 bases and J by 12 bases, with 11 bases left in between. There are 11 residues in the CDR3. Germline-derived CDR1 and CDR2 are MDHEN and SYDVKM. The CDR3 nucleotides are TGTGCCAGCAGTTTGCAAGACAGCTCTTTCTTT. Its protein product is CASSLQDSSFF.

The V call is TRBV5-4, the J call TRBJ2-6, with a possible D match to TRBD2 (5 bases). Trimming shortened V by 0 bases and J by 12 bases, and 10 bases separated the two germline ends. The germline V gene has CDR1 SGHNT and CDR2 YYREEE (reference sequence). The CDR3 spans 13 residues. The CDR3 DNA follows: TGTGCCAGCAGCTTGGACGGGGTAGGCGTCCTGACTTTC. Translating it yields CASSLDGVGVLTF.

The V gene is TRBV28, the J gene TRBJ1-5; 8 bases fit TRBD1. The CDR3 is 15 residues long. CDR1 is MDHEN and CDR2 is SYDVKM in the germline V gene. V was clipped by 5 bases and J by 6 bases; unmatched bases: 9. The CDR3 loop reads CASSPRQGSTQPQHF. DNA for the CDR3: TGTGCCAGCAGTCCCCGACAGGGGTCAACTCAGCCCCAGCATTTT.

CDR3 in DNA: TGTGCCAGCAGCTTAGACGGCTCTGGAAACACCATATATTTT. It specifies CASSLDGSGNTIYF. The chain links TRBV7-2 to TRBJ1-3, with D uncertain. The CDR3 is 14 amino acids. CDR1 SGHTA and CDR2 FQGNSA come from the germline V gene. The germline V and J ends were trimmed by 1 base and 0 bases, with 4 bases remaining between them.

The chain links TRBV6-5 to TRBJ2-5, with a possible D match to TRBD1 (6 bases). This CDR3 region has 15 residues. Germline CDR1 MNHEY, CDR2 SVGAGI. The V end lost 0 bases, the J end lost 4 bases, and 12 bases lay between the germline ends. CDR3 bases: TGTGCCAGCAGTTACTCAGTAGGACAGCTAGAGACCCAGTACTTC. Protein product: CASSYSVGQLETQYF.

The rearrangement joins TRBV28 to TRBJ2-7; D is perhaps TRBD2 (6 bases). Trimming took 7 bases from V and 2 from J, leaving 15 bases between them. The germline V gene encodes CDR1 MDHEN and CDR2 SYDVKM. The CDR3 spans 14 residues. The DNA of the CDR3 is TGTGCCAGCATCCCGGCTGGCGGGACCTACGAGCAGTACTTC. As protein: CASIPAGGTYEQYF.

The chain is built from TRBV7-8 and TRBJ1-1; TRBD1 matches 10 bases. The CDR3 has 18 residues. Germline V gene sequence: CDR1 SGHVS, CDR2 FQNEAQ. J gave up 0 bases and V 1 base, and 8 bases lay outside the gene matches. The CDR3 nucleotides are TGTGCCAGCAGCTTAGATTTGGGGACAGGGGATATGAACACTGAAGCTTTCTTT. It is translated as CASSLDLGTGDMNTEAFF.

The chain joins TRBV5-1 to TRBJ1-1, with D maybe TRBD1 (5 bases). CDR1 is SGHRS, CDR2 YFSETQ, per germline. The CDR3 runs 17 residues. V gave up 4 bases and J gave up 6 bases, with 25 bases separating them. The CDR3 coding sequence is TGCGCCAGCAGCCGTCGCTCCAGCGGGCAGGGTGTTGCTGAAGCTTTCTTT. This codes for CASSRRSSGQGVAEAFF.